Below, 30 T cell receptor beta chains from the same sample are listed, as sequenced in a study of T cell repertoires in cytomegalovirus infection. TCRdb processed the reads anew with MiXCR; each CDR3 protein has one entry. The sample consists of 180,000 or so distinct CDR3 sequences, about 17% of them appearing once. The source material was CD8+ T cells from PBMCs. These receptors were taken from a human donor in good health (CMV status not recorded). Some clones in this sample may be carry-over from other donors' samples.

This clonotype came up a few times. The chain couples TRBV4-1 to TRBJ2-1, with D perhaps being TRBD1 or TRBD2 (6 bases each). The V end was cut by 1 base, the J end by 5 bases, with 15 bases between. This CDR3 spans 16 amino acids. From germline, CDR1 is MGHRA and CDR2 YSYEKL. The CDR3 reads CASSQVGGGDNNEQFF. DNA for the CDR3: TGCGCCAGCAGCCAAGTCGGAGGAGGGGACAACAATGAGCAGTTCTTC.

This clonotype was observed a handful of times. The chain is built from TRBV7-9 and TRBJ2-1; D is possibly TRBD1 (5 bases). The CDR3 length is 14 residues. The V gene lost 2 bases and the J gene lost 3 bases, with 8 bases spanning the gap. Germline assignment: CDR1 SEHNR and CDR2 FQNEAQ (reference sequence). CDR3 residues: CASSLQGIYNEQFF. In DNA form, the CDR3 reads TGTGCCAGCAGCTTACAGGGAATCTACAATGAGCAGTTCTTC.

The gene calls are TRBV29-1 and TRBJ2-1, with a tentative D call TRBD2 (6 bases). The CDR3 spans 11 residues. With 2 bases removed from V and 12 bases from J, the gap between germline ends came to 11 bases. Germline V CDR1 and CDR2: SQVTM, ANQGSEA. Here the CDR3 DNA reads TGCAGCGTTGAAAGGAGGGGTGGGCAGTTCTTC. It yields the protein CSVERRGGQFF.

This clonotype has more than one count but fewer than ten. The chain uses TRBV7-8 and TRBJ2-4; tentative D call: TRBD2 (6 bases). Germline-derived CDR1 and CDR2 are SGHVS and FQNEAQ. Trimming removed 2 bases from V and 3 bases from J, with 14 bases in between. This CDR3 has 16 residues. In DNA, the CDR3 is TGTGCCAGCAGCTTATTCGGAGGGGCCGACAAAAACATTCAGTACTTC. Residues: CASSLFGGADKNIQYF.

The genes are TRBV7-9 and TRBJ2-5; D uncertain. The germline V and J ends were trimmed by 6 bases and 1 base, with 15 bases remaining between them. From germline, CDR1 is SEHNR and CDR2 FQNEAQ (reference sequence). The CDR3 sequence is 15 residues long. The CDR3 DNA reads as TGTGCCAGCAGTCCCCTTGCGGACCGCCAAGAGACCCAGTACTTC. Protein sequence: CASSPLADRQETQYF.

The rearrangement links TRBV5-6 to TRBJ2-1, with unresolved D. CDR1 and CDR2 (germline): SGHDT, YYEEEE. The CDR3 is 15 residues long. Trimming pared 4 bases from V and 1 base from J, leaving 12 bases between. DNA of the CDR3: TGTGCCAGCAGCCCTTGGAGAACATCCTACAATGAGCAGTTCTTC. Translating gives CASSPWRTSYNEQFF.

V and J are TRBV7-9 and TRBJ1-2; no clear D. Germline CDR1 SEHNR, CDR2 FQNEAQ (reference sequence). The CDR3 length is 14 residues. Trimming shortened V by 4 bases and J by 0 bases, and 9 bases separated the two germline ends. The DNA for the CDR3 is TGTGCCAGCAGCTCGGGAACCTCTAACTATGGCTACACCTTC. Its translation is CASSSGTSNYGYTF. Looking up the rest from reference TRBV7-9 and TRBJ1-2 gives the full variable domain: DTGVSQNPRHKITKRGQNVTFRCDPISEHNRLYWYRQTLGQGPEFLTYFQNEAQLEKSRLLSDRFSAERPKGSFSTLEIQRTEQGDSAMYLCASSSGTSNYGYTFGSGTRLTVV.

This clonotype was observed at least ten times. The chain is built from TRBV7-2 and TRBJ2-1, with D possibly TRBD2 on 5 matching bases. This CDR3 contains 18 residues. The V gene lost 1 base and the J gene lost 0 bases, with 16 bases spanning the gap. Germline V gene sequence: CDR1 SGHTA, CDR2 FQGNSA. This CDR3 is CASSLGGPNPNSYNEQFF. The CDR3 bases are TGTGCCAGCAGCTTAGGAGGGCCCAACCCAAACTCCTACAATGAGCAGTTCTTC.

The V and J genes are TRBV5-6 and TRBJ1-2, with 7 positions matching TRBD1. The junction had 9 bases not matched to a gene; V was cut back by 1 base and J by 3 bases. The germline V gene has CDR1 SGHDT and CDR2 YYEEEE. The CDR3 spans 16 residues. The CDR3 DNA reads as TGTGCCAGCAGCTTGTGGACAGGAACTATGGACTATGGCTACACCTTC. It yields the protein CASSLWTGTMDYGYTF.

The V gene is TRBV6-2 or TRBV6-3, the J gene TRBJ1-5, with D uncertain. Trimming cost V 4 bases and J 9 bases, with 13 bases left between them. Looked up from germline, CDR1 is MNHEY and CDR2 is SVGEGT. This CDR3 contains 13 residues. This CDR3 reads CASSSKDKAPQHF. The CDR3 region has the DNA TGTGCCAGCAGTTCCAAAGATAAGGCGCCCCAGCATTTT.

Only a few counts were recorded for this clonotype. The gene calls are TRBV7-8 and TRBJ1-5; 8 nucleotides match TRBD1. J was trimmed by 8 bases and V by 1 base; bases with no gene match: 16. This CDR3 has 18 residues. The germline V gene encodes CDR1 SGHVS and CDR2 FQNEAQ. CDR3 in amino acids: CASSLGGDRIPGKEPQHF. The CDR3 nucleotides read TGTGCCAGCAGCTTAGGGGGGGACAGGATCCCTGGAAAGGAGCCCCAGCATTTT. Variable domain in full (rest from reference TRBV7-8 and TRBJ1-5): GAGVSQSPRYKVAKRGQDVALRCDPISGHVSLFWYQQALGQGPEFLTYFQNEAQLDKSGLPSDRFFAERPEGSVSTLKIQRTQQEDSAVYLCASSLGGDRIPGKEPQHFGDGTRLSIL.

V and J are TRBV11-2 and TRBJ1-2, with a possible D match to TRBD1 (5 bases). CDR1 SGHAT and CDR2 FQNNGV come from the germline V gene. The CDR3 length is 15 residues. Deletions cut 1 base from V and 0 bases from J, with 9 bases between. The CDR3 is CASSLGGDANYGYTF. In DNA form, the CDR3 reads TGTGCCAGCAGCTTAGGAGGGGATGCTAACTATGGCTACACCTTC. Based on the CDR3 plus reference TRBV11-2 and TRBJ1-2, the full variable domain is EAGVAQSPRYKIIEKRQSVAFWCNPISGHATLYWYQQILGQGPKLLIQFQNNGVVDDSQLPKDRFSAERLKGVDSTLKIQPAKLEDSAVYLCASSLGGDANYGYTFGSGTRLTVV.

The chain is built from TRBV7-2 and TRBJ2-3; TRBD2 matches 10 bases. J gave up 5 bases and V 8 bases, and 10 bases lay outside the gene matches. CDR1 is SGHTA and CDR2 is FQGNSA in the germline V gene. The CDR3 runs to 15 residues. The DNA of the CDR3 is TGTGCCAGCCTCCTAAGCGGGGGGGCAGGAGATACGCAGTATTTT. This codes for CASLLSGGAGDTQYF.

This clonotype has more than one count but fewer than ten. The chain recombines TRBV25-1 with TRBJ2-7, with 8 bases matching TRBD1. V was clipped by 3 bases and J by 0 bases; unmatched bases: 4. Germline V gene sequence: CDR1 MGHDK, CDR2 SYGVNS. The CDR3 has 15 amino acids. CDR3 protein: CASSETGVSSYEQYF. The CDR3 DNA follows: TGTGCCAGCAGTGAGACAGGGGTTAGCTCCTACGAGCAGTACTTC.

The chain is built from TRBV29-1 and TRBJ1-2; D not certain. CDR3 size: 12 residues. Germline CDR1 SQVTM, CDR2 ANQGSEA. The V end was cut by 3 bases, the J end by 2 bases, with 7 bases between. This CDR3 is CSVEVRNYGYTF. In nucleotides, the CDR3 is TGCAGCGTTGAGGTCAGGAACTATGGCTACACCTTC.

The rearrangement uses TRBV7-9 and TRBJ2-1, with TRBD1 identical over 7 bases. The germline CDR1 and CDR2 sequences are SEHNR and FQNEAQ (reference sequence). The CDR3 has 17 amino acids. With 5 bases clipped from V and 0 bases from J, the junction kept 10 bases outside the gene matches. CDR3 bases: TGTGCCAGCAGCCAGACCCGGGACAGTAGCTCCTACAATGAGCAGTTCTTC. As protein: CASSQTRDSSSYNEQFF.

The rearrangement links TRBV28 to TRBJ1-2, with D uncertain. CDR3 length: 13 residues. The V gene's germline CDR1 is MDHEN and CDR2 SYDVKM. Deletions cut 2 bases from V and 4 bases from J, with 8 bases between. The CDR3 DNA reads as TGTGCCAGCAGTTTAAGGAGGGCCTATGGCTACACCTTC. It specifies CASSLRRAYGYTF.

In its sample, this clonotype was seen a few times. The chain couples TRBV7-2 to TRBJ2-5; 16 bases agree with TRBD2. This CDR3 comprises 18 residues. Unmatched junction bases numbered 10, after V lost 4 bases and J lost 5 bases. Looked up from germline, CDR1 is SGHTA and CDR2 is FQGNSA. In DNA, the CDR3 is TGTGCCAGCAGCTACCCGGGACTAGCGGGGGGGCTCGGTGAGACCCAGTACTTC. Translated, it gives CASSYPGLAGGLGETQYF.

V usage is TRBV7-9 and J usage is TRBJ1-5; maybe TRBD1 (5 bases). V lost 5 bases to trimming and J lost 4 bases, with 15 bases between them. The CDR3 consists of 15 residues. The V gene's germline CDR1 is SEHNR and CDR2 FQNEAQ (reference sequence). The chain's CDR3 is CASSAEGLINQPQHF. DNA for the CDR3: TGTGCCAGCAGCGCCGAGGGGTTGATAAATCAGCCCCAGCATTTT.

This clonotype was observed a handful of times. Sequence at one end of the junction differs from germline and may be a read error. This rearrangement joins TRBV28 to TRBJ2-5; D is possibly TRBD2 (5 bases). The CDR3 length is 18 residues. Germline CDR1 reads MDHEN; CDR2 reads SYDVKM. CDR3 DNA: TGTGCCAGCAGTCTAAGTGGAGAGGCCGCTAGCCTGCAAGCGACCCAGTACTTC. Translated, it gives CASSLSGEAASLQATQYF.

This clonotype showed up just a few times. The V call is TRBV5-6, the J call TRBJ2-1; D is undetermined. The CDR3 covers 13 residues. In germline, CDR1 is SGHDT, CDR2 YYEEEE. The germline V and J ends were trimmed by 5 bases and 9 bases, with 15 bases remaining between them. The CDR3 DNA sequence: TGTGCCAGCAGTTCGGGCCTAGGAAGTGAGCAGTTCTTC. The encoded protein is CASSSGLGSEQFF.

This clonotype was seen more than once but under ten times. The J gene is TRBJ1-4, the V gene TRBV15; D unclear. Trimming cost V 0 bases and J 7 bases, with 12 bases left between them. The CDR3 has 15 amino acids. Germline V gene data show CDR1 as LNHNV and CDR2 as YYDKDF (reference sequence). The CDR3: CATSREGELFEKLFF. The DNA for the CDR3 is TGTGCCACCAGCAGAGAAGGAGAGCTATTTGAAAAACTGTTTTTT.

This CDR3 reads CSARPSSRGANYGYTF. The CDR3 bases are TGCAGTGCTAGGCCGTCTTCCAGGGGCGCTAACTATGGCTACACCTTC. The chain has TRBV20-1 and TRBJ1-2, with a tentative D call TRBD1 (6 bases). Germline CDR1 DFQATT, CDR2 SNEGSKA (reference sequence). Trimming took off 3 bases at V and 0 bases at J, with 17 bases between the two ends. CDR3 length equals 16 residues.

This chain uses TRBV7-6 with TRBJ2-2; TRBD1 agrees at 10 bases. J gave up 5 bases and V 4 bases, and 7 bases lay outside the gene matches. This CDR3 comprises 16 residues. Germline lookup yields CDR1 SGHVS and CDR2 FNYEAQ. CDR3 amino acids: CASSSRDRGRTGELFF. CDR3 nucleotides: TGTGCCAGCAGCTCGCGGGACAGGGGACGAACCGGGGAGCTGTTTTTT.

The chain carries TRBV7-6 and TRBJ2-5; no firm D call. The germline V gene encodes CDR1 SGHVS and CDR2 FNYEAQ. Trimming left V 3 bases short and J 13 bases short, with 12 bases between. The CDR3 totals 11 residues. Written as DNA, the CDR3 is TGTGCCAGCAGCTTCGAAGGTAGACCGTACTTC. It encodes CASSFEGRPYF.

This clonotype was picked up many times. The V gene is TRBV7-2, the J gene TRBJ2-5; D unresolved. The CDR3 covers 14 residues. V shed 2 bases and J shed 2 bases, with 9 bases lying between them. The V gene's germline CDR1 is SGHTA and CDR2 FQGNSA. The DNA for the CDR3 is TGTGCCAGCAGCTTAAAAGTCCTACAAGAGACCCAGTACTTC. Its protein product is CASSLKVLQETQYF.

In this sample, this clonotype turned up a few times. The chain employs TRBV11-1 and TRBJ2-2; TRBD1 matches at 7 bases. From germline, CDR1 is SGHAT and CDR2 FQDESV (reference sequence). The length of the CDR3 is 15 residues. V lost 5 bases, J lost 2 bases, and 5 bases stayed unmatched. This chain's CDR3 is CASSQQGPNTGELFF. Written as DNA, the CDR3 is TGTGCCAGCAGCCAACAGGGGCCCAACACCGGGGAGCTGTTTTTT.

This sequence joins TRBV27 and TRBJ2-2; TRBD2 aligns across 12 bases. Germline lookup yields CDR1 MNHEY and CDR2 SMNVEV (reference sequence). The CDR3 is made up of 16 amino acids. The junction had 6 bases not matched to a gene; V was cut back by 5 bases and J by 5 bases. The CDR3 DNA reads TGTGCCAGCAGTGTACTAGCGGGGGGAGATACCGGGGAGCTGTTTTTT. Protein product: CASSVLAGGDTGELFF.

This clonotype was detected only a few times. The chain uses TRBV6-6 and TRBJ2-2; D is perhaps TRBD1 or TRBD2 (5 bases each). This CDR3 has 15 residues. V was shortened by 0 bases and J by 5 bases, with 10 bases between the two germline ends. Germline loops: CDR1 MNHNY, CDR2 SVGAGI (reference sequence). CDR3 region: CASSYSGPITGELFF. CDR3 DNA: TGTGCCAGCAGTTACTCGGGACCGATAACCGGGGAGCTGTTTTTT.

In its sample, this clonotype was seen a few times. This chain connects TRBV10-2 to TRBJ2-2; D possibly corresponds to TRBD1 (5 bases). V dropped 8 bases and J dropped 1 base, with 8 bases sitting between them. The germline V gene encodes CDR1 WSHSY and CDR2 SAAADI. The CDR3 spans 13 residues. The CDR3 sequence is CASLTENTGELFF. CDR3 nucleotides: TGCGCCAGCCTGACAGAGAACACCGGGGAGCTGTTTTTT.